These T cell receptor beta chains were read from a single sample in a study of CD8 T cells in ankylosing spondylitis. Each CDR3 protein gets one entry after TCRdb re-called the 5' RACE reads with MiXCR. Counted here are 200,000 to 300,000 distinct CDR3 sequences, about 11% occurring once; the ten biggest clones make up 2.5% to 3%. The specimen was blood, either unsorted or a sorted T cell fraction (not recorded which). The source of these receptors is a male donor with ankylosing spondylitis or in good health (not recorded which). Each CDR3 is given with its conserved first and last residue. The order of the fields is CDR3 DNA, CDR3 protein, CDR3 length, V gene, clone size, J gene, D gene. D genes are given only for firm matches. Size tells how often a clone was seen (once, few, many) or the class of an expanded clone, and some rows leave it out.

TGTGCCAGCAGCCACGGGGAGCGTCTCTACGAGCAGTACTTC | CASSHGERLYEQYF | 14 | TRBV3-1 | many | TRBJ2-7 | -
TGTGCCAGCAGTCCCCTTCTGGGGAGTAACACAGATACGCAGTATTTT | CASSPLLGSNTDTQYF | 16 | TRBV12-3/TRBV12-4 | many | TRBJ2-3 | -
TGTGCCAGCAGTTTAGACACGAGCTCTGGAAACACCATATATTTT | CASSLDTSSGNTIYF | 15 | TRBV12-3/TRBV12-4 | many | TRBJ1-3 | -
TGTGCCAGCAGCGCCACAGCGGGATTGTACAATGAGCAGTTCTTC | CASSATAGLYNEQFF | 15 | TRBV11-2 | many | TRBJ2-1 | TRBD2
TGTGCCTGGAGCCCCGGCCCACTTCAGCCCCATCATTTT | CAWSPGPLQPHHF | 13 | TRBV30 | - | TRBJ1-5 | -
TGTGCCAGCAGTTCCGCCCTTCTTCCGAACACTGAAGCTTTCTTT | CASSSALLPNTEAFF | 15 | TRBV6-5 | few | TRBJ1-1 | -
TGTGCCAGCAGTGCACAGCAGAACACTGAAGCTTTCTTT | CASSAQQNTEAFF | 13 | TRBV2 | - | TRBJ1-1 | -
TGTGCCAGCAGTTTAGGGCAGGGGGGTAGCAATCAGCCCCAGCATTTT | CASSLGQGGSNQPQHF | 16 | TRBV12-3/TRBV12-4 | many | TRBJ1-5 | TRBD1
TGCGCCAGCAGCGCCGACGGTTCCAATCAGCCCCAGCATTTT | CASSADGSNQPQHF | 14 | TRBV5-1 | many | TRBJ1-5 | -
TGCAGTGCCCAAAGCCGTCACGAGCAGTACTTC | CSAQSRHEQYF | 11 | TRBV20-1 | many | TRBJ2-7 | -
TGTGCCAGCAGCTTTTCAGACACCGGGGAGCTGTTTTTT | CASSFSDTGELFF | 13 | TRBV13 | many | TRBJ2-2 | -
TGCAGTGCTTTTCCTAGCGTTGGCTCCTACAATGAGCAGTTCTTC | CSAFPSVGSYNEQFF | 15 | TRBV20-1 | - | TRBJ2-1 | -
TGCGCCAGCACCCCCAACTCCGGTAGCACAGATACGCAGTATTTT | CASTPNSGSTDTQYF | 15 | TRBV5-1 | many | TRBJ2-3 | -
TGCGCCAGCAGCTCGGGGACAGGGGAAAGGGCTTTCTTT | CASSSGTGERAFF | 13 | TRBV5-1 | many | TRBJ1-1 | TRBD1
TGCAGTGCTTCCCTAGCGGCGTACCAAGAGACCCAGTACTTC | CSASLAAYQETQYF | 14 | TRBV20-1 | many | TRBJ2-5 | TRBD2
TGTGCCAGCAGCTTAGCGCCACGGGGGGGCCACACGCAGTATTTT | CASSLAPRGGHTQYF | 15 | TRBV11-1 | many | TRBJ2-3 | TRBD2
TGCGCCAGCAGCTTACCGGGACGGAACACAGATACGCAGTATTTT | CASSLPGRNTDTQYF | 15 | TRBV5-1 | many | TRBJ2-3 | -
TGTGCCAGCAGTGCCTGGGGCAGCAGGCAGGACTACGAGCAGTACTTC | CASSAWGSRQDYEQYF | 16 | TRBV25-1 | - | TRBJ2-7 | -
TGTGCCAGCAGTCCCAGGGACAGGGCGGAAAACACTGAAGCTTTCTTT | CASSPRDRAENTEAFF | 16 | TRBV12-3/TRBV12-4 | many | TRBJ1-1 | TRBD1
TGCGCCAGCAGCCGACGGGACGGCGAAATTTCTCCCCTCCACTTT | CASSRRDGEISPLHF | 15 | TRBV4-1 | - | TRBJ1-6 | -
TGTGCCAGCAGTTGGGGGGGTGGCACTGAAGCTTTCTTT | CASSWGGGTEAFF | 13 | TRBV12-3/TRBV12-4 | many | TRBJ1-1 | -
TGCAGCGTTGGGCTAGCGGCGAACACCGGGGAGCTGTTTTTT | CSVGLAANTGELFF | 14 | TRBV29-1 | - | TRBJ2-2 | TRBD2
TGTGCCACCAGCAAGCACCCGGGACTTAATTCCTACAATGAGCAGTTCTTC | CATSKHPGLNSYNEQFF | 17 | TRBV15 | many | TRBJ2-1 | -
TGCGCCAGCAGTCCCCAGCCGATCATGAACACTGAAGCTTTCTTT | CASSPQPIMNTEAFF | 15 | TRBV5-1 | - | TRBJ1-1 | -
TGTGCCAGCAGCTTGATACGGACAGGGCTGAACACTGAAGCTTTCTTT | CASSLIRTGLNTEAFF | 16 | TRBV5-5 | few | TRBJ1-1 | TRBD1
TGTGCCAGCAGTTTTGGGCAGAATCTTGCTATGGAAGGCTACACCTTC | CASSFGQNLAMEGYTF | 16 | TRBV27 | many | TRBJ1-2 | -
TGTGCCAGCAGTGGTAGCATAGGGGGCAATGAGCAGTTCTTC | CASSGSIGGNEQFF | 14 | TRBV6-4 | - | TRBJ2-1 | -
TGCGCCAGCAGCTTGGTAGAGACAGATACGCAGTATTTT | CASSLVETDTQYF | 13 | TRBV5-1 | many | TRBJ2-3 | -
TGTGCCAGCAGCCGACAGGGGGATACGCAGTATTTT | CASSRQGDTQYF | 12 | TRBV6-5 | many | TRBJ2-3 | TRBD1
TGTGCCAGCAGGGGGTCCGGGGAGCTGTTTTTT | CASRGSGELFF | 11 | TRBV12-3/TRBV12-4 | - | TRBJ2-2 | -
TGTGCCTGGAAGAGGGGAGGGGCCACTGAAGCTTTCTTT | CAWKRGGATEAFF | 13 | TRBV30 | many | TRBJ1-1 | -